Each of the 17 T cell receptor beta chains below was sequenced from the same sample in a study of blood T cells in healthy people across ages. Then a second PCR, running about 6 to 12 cycles, was carried out with a sample-barcoded 5' primer and a J-beta primer mix. TCRdb reprocessed the 5' RACE reads via MiXCR and lists one record per CDR3 protein. The data contain around 700,000 distinct CDR3 sequences, around 25% of them seen just once; the ten biggest clones take up under 10%. A further study also used this sample, focusing on T cells of mothers and their children.

The source material was blood. All receptors come from a boy between 5 and 17 years old in good health.

This clonotype has ten or more counts. The V gene is TRBV7-3, the J gene TRBJ2-3, with 10 bases fitting TRBD2. Per the germline V gene, CDR1 is SGHTA and CDR2 is FQGTGA. This CDR3 has 15 amino acids. Losses at the gene ends were 5 bases for V and 0 bases for J; bases not matched to a gene: 2. The CDR3 region is CASSPGLASTDTQYF. As DNA, the CDR3 is TGTGCCAGCAGCCCGGGACTAGCGAGCACAGATACGCAGTATTTT.

This clonotype was recorded a few times. The chain joins TRBV12-5 to TRBJ2-7; D call uncertain. Germline V gene sequence: CDR1 LGHNT, CDR2 FRNRAP. The CDR3 has 13 residues. V lost 0 bases and J 3 bases, leaving 6 bases between the germline ends. Written as DNA, the CDR3 is TGTGCTAGTGGTTTGGTACCCTTCTACGAGCAGTACTTC. This encodes CASGLVPFYEQYF. The whole variable domain, filled in from reference TRBV12-5 and TRBJ2-7, reads DARVTQTPRHKVTEMGQEVTMRCQPILGHNTVFWYRQTMMQGLELLAYFRNRAPLDDSGMPKDRFSAEMPDATLATLKIQPSEPRDSAVYFCASGLVPFYEQYFGPGTRLTVT.

This clonotype came up a few times. The CDR3 loop is CSARDVVNIGTQYF. The CDR3 DNA reads TGCAGTGCTAGAGACGTAGTGAATATTGGGACCCAGTACTTC. V gene TRBV20-1 combines with J gene TRBJ2-5; D gene ambiguous. CDR1 and CDR2 (germline): DFQATT, SNEGSKA (reference sequence). Trimming cost V 0 bases and J 7 bases, with 15 bases left between them. CDR3 size: 14 residues.

This chain joins TRBV4-3 and TRBJ2-1; 9 bases match TRBD2. The V and J ends lost 1 base and 1 base, in that order; junction bases with no gene match: 8. This CDR3 has 18 residues. CDR1 and CDR2 from the germline V gene are LGHNA and YSLEER. For the CDR3, the DNA is TGCGCCAGCAGCCAAGGGGCTGGCGGGGGGGCGTCCTACAATGAGCAGTTCTTC. This gives the protein CASSQGAGGGASYNEQFF.

The genes are TRBV29-1 and TRBJ2-7; no clear D. Germline assignment: CDR1 SQVTM and CDR2 ANQGSEA. V lost 5 bases, J lost 0 bases, and 11 bases lay in between. This CDR3 comprises 13 residues. CDR3 DNA: TGCAGCGTTATGAGTTCTAGCTCCTACGAGCAGTACTTC. Residues: CSVMSSSSYEQYF.

The V and J genes are TRBV7-3 and TRBJ1-1; possible D gene TRBD1, 5 bases. CDR3 length: 14 amino acids. The V end was cut by 6 bases, the J end by 0 bases, with 11 bases between. The germline V gene has CDR1 SGHTA and CDR2 FQGTGA. CDR3 nucleotides: TGTGCCAGCAGGGGGGTTGGGGTGAACACTGAAGCTTTCTTT. It codes for CASRGVGVNTEAFF.

This clonotype was seen only a few times. This sequence joins TRBV13 and TRBJ2-7; D may be TRBD1 or TRBD2 (5 bases each). Trimming shortened V by 2 bases and J by 2 bases, and 16 bases separated the two germline ends. CDR3 length: 16 amino acids. Germline V gene sequence: CDR1 PRHDT, CDR2 FYEKMQ (reference sequence). CDR3: CASSLYPGTETYEQYF. CDR3 in DNA: TGTGCCAGCAGCTTATACCCCGGGACGGAGACCTACGAGCAGTACTTC.

This clonotype was seen ten or more times. This chain connects TRBV10-2 to TRBJ1-6; D not certain. The germline V and J ends were trimmed by 3 bases and 3 bases, with 6 bases remaining between them. Germline V gene lookup returns CDR1 WSHSY and CDR2 SAAADI. The CDR3 runs 14 residues. CDR3 nucleotides: TGCGCCAGCAGTGATCACAACTATAATTCACCCCTCCACTTT. It encodes CASSDHNYNSPLHF.

J is TRBJ1-6 and V is TRBV15; 10 bases are a match to TRBD1. V trimming: 3 bases; J trimming: 8 bases; junction bases outside the gene matches: 1. CDR3 size: 14 residues. Germline CDR1 LNHNV, CDR2 YYDKDF (reference sequence). The CDR3 DNA follows: TGTGCCACCAGCAGCGGGACAGGGGATTCACCCCTCCACTTT. It codes for CATSSGTGDSPLHF.

The V and J genes are TRBV12-3 or TRBV12-4 and TRBJ2-1; TRBD2 matches at 8 bases. The CDR3 is 15 amino acids. J lost 8 bases, V lost 7 bases, and 13 bases had no gene match. For the CDR3, the DNA is TGTGCCAGCAACCTACCGGGACTAGATGTCGATGAGCAGTTCTTC. Residues: CASNLPGLDVDEQFF.

The chain carries TRBV4-3 and TRBJ1-1; the D gene is possibly TRBD1 (6 bases). V was pared by 1 base and J by 8 bases, with 14 bases between. Germline V gene data show CDR1 as LGHNA and CDR2 as YSLEER. This CDR3 has 14 residues. As DNA, the CDR3 is TGCGCCAGCAGCCAAGTCCAGGGGCCCCCCGAAGCTTTCTTT. Translated: CASSQVQGPPEAFF.

This clonotype was counted between two and nine times. The chain employs TRBV29-1 and TRBJ2-1, with D perhaps matching TRBD2 (5 bases). The CDR3 is 14 amino acids. The germline V gene has CDR1 SQVTM and CDR2 ANQGSEA. Trimming took 6 bases from V and 1 from J, leaving 13 bases between them. DNA for the CDR3: TGCAGCGTGGCCCGACTATTATCCTACAATGAGCAGTTCTTC. Its translation is CSVARLLSYNEQFF.

The J gene is TRBJ2-5, the V gene TRBV5-1; 7 nucleotides line up with TRBD2. The germline V gene encodes CDR1 SGHRS and CDR2 YFSETQ. Trimming took 4 bases from V and 12 from J; bases not matched to a gene: 9. The CDR3 has 12 amino acids. CDR3 amino acids: CASSGSGTIKYF. The CDR3 DNA sequence: TGCGCCAGCAGCGGCTCCGGGACTATCAAGTACTTC.

The gene calls are TRBV7-3 and TRBJ2-5, with 8 bases matching TRBD2. Trimming at V came to 2 bases and at J to 5 bases, leaving 7 bases not matched to a gene. CDR3 length equals 15 residues. The germline gives CDR1 SGHTA, CDR2 FQGTGA. The CDR3 is CASSLAGGPAETQYF. CDR3 DNA sequence: TGTGCCAGCAGCTTAGCGGGGGGTCCCGCGGAGACCCAGTACTTC.

This clonotype was seen a few times. V gene TRBV20-1 combines with J gene TRBJ2-1; 9 nucleotides align to TRBD2. CDR3 length: 14 residues. Germline V CDR1 and CDR2: DFQATT, SNEGSKA (reference sequence). V lost 4 bases and J lost 8; bases outside the gene matches: 9. The CDR3 nucleotides read TGCAGTGCTATCGAGGCTAGCGGGACCTATGAGCAGTTCTTC. Translation gives CSAIEASGTYEQFF.

The V call is TRBV7-9, the J call TRBJ1-2; 8 positions agree with TRBD1. J lost 4 bases, V lost 6 bases, and 4 bases had no gene match. The CDR3 length is 13 residues. The germline gives CDR1 SEHNR, CDR2 FQNEAQ (reference sequence). The CDR3 loop reads CASRTGDVYGYTF. DNA for the CDR3: TGTGCCAGCAGGACAGGGGATGTCTATGGCTACACCTTC.

This chain connects TRBV20-1 to TRBJ2-3; 7 bases map to TRBD2. This CDR3 has 15 residues. Germline trimming cut 6 bases from V and 4 bases from J; bases unmatched to any gene: 13. Germline V gene data show CDR1 as DFQATT and CDR2 as SNEGSKA (reference sequence). CDR3 sequence: CSAASDRGDPDTQYF. The CDR3 DNA sequence: TGCAGTGCCGCTAGCGATCGGGGGGACCCAGATACGCAGTATTTT.